Listed here are 25 T cell receptor beta chains from one sample, sequenced in a study of control samples from healthy donors and cancer patients. Here immunoSEQ multiplex PCR was the method, and the copy in TCRdb shows in-frame clones only, minus some. The profile shows 190,000 or so clones, about 93% of them singletons. The sequenced material came from blood. Source of these receptors: a young man in good health.

The chain combines TRBV14 with TRBJ2-1; possibly TRBD1 for D (6 bases). This CDR3 is built from 13 residues. Germline CDR1 is SGHDN and CDR2 is FVKESK. The V gene lost 0 bases and the J gene lost 11 bases, with 11 bases spanning the gap. CDR3 DNA: TGTGCCAGCAGCCAAGATCGAGGGGGACAGCAGTTCTTC. Translating it yields CASSQDRGGQQFF.

V gene TRBV9 combines with J gene TRBJ2-3; TRBD2 might be the D (6 bases). Trimming pared 0 bases from V and 5 bases from J, leaving 7 bases between. The CDR3 loop spans 13 amino acids. Germline loops: CDR1 SGDLS, CDR2 YYNGEE. CDR3 amino acids: CASSVGREDTQYF. CDR3 coding DNA: TGTGCCAGCAGCGTAGGGAGGGAAGATACGCAGTATTTT.

This chain connects TRBV15 to TRBJ2-3; 7 positions match TRBD1. The ends lost 0 bases at V and 2 bases at J; junction bases unmatched: 11. The CDR3 is 18 amino acids. The germline V gene has CDR1 LNHNV and CDR2 YYDKDF (reference sequence). The chain's CDR3 is CATSRDLDRVGNTDTQYF. CDR3 DNA sequence: TGTGCCACCAGCAGAGATCTAGACAGGGTAGGAAACACAGATACGCAGTATTTT.

The rearrangement joins TRBV21-1 to TRBJ1-1. TRBV21-1 is listed as a pseudogene. The CDR3 has 15 amino acids. Here the CDR3 reads CASSPYAGAVTEAFF. DNA of the CDR3: TGTGCCAGCAGCCCATATGCCGGGGCGGTCACTGAAGCTTTCTTT.

This chain uses TRBV3-1 (or the pseudogene TRBV3-2) with TRBJ2-1, with 7 bases lining up with TRBD1. Germline V gene lookup returns CDR1 LGHDT and CDR2 YNNKEL (reference sequence). The V and J ends lost 4 bases and 3 bases, in that order; junction bases with no gene match: 6. The CDR3 runs to 15 residues. The CDR3 reads CASSRQGSDYNEQFF. The CDR3 DNA is TGTGCCAGCAGCCGACAGGGCAGCGACTACAATGAGCAGTTCTTC.

The chain joins TRBV2 to TRBJ1-5; 7 bases match TRBD1. The CDR3 spans 18 residues. Germline loops: CDR1 SNHLY, CDR2 FYNNEI. V lost 4 bases and J lost 3; bases outside the gene matches: 15. This chain's CDR3 is CASSGTWDSHSDNQPQHF. CDR3 nucleotides: TGTGCCAGCAGTGGCACATGGGACAGCCATAGCGACAATCAGCCCCAGCATTTT.

V gene TRBV5-5 combines with J gene TRBJ2-1; D is possibly TRBD1 or TRBD2 (5 bases each). V lost 7 bases and J lost 2, with 16 bases in between. Germline V gene sequence: CDR1 SGHKS, CDR2 YYEKEE (reference sequence). The CDR3 runs to 15 residues. The DNA of the CDR3 is TGTGCCAGCGAATGTCGGGACCCCCCCTACAATGAGCAGTTCTTC. This sequence encodes CASECRDPPYNEQFF.

The rearrangement joins TRBV7-9 to TRBJ1-1, with a possible D match to TRBD1 (6 bases). The CDR3 is made up of 13 amino acids. V lost 6 bases and J 6 bases, leaving 14 bases between the germline ends. CDR1 and CDR2 (germline): SEHNR, FQNEAQ (reference sequence). The CDR3 sequence is CASRSRDKPEAFF. As DNA, the CDR3 is TGTGCCAGCAGAAGTCGGGACAAACCTGAAGCTTTCTTT.

This clone came up once. The CDR3 DNA reads TGCGCCAGCAGCTCCCTACTAGCGGGGCCTTACAATGAGCAGTTCTTC. Translated, it gives CASSSLLAGPYNEQFF. The rearrangement uses TRBV5-1 and TRBJ2-1, with TRBD2 matching 10 bases. Looked up from germline, CDR1 is SGHRS and CDR2 is YFSETQ. This CDR3 comprises 16 residues. Trimming took 3 bases from V and 4 from J; bases not matched to a gene: 7.

This chain uses TRBV5-1 with TRBJ2-1, with TRBD2 identical over 7 bases. CDR3 length: 16 residues. Germline CDR1 is SGHRS and CDR2 is YFSETQ. The J segment lost 0 bases and the V segment lost 6 bases, leaving 9 bases of the junction unmatched. The CDR3 sequence is CASTNTTGGSYNEQFF. The CDR3 DNA is TGCGCCAGCACTAATACTACGGGGGGCTCCTACAATGAGCAGTTCTTC.

The J gene is TRBJ2-1, the V gene TRBV7-3; TRBD2 aligns across 9 bases. Trimming at V came to 8 bases and at J to 6 bases, leaving 11 bases not matched to a gene. This CDR3 region has 15 residues. Germline lookup yields CDR1 SGHTA and CDR2 FQGTGA. CDR3: CASSLLAGFSNEQFF. The CDR3 nucleotides are TGTGCCAGCTCCCTTCTAGCGGGGTTTTCCAATGAGCAGTTCTTC.

The chain employs TRBV7-9 and TRBJ2-7; D gene unclear. Germline V gives CDR1 SEHNR, CDR2 FQNEAQ (reference sequence). The V end lost 5 bases, the J end lost 0 bases, and 14 bases lay between the germline ends. The CDR3 runs to 15 residues. The CDR3 DNA reads TGTGCCAGCAGCCACGGTACGGCGAGCTCCTACGAGCAGTACTTC. Its protein product is CASSHGTASSYEQYF.

The rearrangement joins TRBV30 to TRBJ1-2, with TRBD1 matching 8 bases. The germline gives CDR1 GTSNPN, CDR2 SVGIG (reference sequence). The V and J ends lost 3 bases and 4 bases, in that order; junction bases with no gene match: 7. This CDR3 is built from 14 residues. The CDR3 region is CAWRRGQGGYGYTF. The CDR3 DNA is TGTGCCTGGAGGCGCGGACAGGGAGGCTATGGCTACACCTTC.

The chain employs TRBV18 and TRBJ2-1; D is unclear. The CDR3 sequence is 15 residues long. V was clipped by 1 base and J by 5 bases, with 12 bases between them. Germline V lookup: CDR1 KGHSH, CDR2 LQKENI. This chain's CDR3 is CASSPRMDLDNEQFF. CDR3 DNA sequence: TGTGCCAGCTCACCACGTATGGATCTGGACAATGAGCAGTTCTTC.

The V call is TRBV24-1, the J call TRBJ1-3; maybe TRBD1 (5 bases). Trimming took off 3 bases at V and 4 bases at J, with 9 bases between the two ends. This CDR3 is built from 14 residues. Germline lookup yields CDR1 KGHDR and CDR2 SFDVKD. The CDR3 DNA sequence: TGTGCCACCAGTGATACAGGAGAAGGAAACACCATATATTTT. It encodes CATSDTGEGNTIYF.

The rearrangement links TRBV5-1 to TRBJ2-1, with 10 bases that match TRBD1. Germline loops: CDR1 SGHRS, CDR2 YFSETQ. The ends lost 3 bases at V and 8 bases at J; junction bases unmatched: 5. This CDR3 has 14 residues. The CDR3 spells CASSSGQGSDEQFF. CDR3 DNA: TGCGCCAGCAGCTCGGGACAGGGGAGCGATGAGCAGTTCTTC. The full variable domain, completed using reference TRBV5-1 and TRBJ2-1, is KAGVTQTPRYLIKTRGQQVTLSCSPISGHRSVSWYQQTPGQGLQFLFEYFSETQRNKGNFPGRFSGRQFSNSRSEMNVSTLELGDSALYLCASSSGQGSDEQFFGPGTRLTVL.

This chain uses TRBV28 with TRBJ1-3; D call uncertain. Trimming took 4 bases from V and 4 from J, leaving 23 bases between them. The CDR3 totals 18 residues. The germline V gene has CDR1 MDHEN and CDR2 SYDVKM. CDR3 amino acids: CASSSRLRLGLPGNTIYF. In DNA, the CDR3 is TGTGCCAGCAGTTCCCGGTTGAGGCTTGGGCTGCCCGGAAACACCATATATTTT.

The CDR3 spells CATSGANRGDPMDTQYF. In nucleotides, the CDR3 is TGTGCCACCAGTGGGGCAAACAGGGGGGATCCCATGGATACGCAGTATTTT. The V and J genes are TRBV24-1 and TRBJ2-3, with 8 bases aligning to TRBD1. J gave up 6 bases and V 5 bases, and 15 bases lay outside the gene matches. The CDR3 extends over 17 amino acids. CDR1 and CDR2 from the germline V gene are KGHDR and SFDVKD.

This sequence joins TRBV3-1 (or the pseudogene TRBV3-2) and TRBJ2-5, with TRBD2 matching 10 bases. V lost 0 bases and J lost 3; bases outside the gene matches: 7. CDR1 and CDR2 (germline): LGHDT, YNNKEL (reference sequence). The CDR3 contains 17 residues. The CDR3 sequence: CASSQEPSGGEKETQYF. In DNA, the CDR3 is TGTGCCAGCAGCCAAGAACCCAGCGGGGGGGAAAAAGAGACCCAGTACTTC.

This chain uses TRBV7-2 with TRBJ2-3; 12 bases map to TRBD2. With V trimmed by 2 bases and J by 3 bases, 9 bases remained unmatched. CDR3 size: 18 residues. CDR1 is SGHTA and CDR2 is FQGNSA in the germline V gene. The CDR3 region is CASSLSSRLAGGTDTQYF. The CDR3 nucleotides read TGTGCCAGCAGCTTATCATCTAGGCTAGCGGGGGGGACAGATACGCAGTATTTT.

This sequence joins TRBV10-3 and TRBJ2-7; 9 bases line up with TRBD1. The CDR3 spans 14 residues. The V segment lost 10 bases and the J segment 0 bases; nucleotides outside the gene matches: 7. In germline, CDR1 is ENHRY, CDR2 SYGVKD. CDR3 nucleotide sequence: TGTGCCAGCTGGGACAGGGAGGGCTCCTACGAGCAGTACTTC. Amino acid sequence: CASWDREGSYEQYF.

This chain connects TRBV7-3 to TRBJ1-3; D gene unclear. This CDR3 spans 13 amino acids. Germline V gene data show CDR1 as SGHTA and CDR2 as FQGTGA. The V end lost 2 bases, the J end lost 4 bases, and 6 bases lay between the germline ends. CDR3 amino acids: CASSLFLGNTIYF. CDR3 DNA: TGTGCCAGCAGCTTATTTTTGGGAAACACCATATATTTT. Based on the CDR3 plus reference TRBV7-3 and TRBJ1-3, the full variable domain is GAGVSQTPSNKVTEKGKYVELRCDPISGHTALYWYRQSLGQGPEFLIYFQGTGAADDSGLPNDRFFAVRPEGSVSTLKIQRTERGDSAVYLCASSLFLGNTIYFGEGSWLTVV.

The V call is TRBV4-1, the J call TRBJ1-6, with 8 bases lining up with TRBD1. This CDR3 is 16 amino acids long. Germline trimming cut 0 bases from V and 10 bases from J; bases unmatched to any gene: 8. Germline V gene data show CDR1 as MGHRA and CDR2 as YSYEKL. The CDR3 coding sequence is TGCGCCAGCAGCCAAGAGCCGGGACAGGCTAACTCACCCCTCCACTTT. Amino acids: CASSQEPGQANSPLHF.

The rearrangement links TRBV19 to TRBJ1-4; D gene ambiguous. Trimming pared 10 bases from V and 8 bases from J, leaving 26 bases between. The CDR3 is 16 amino acids. CDR1 and CDR2 (germline): LNHDA, SQIVND (reference sequence). In DNA form, the CDR3 reads TGTGCCACCTCGGGGATCATCTGGGAGGTGGGCGAAAAACTGTTTTTT. Protein sequence: CATSGIIWEVGEKLFF.

V is TRBV9 and J is TRBJ1-2; the D gene is possibly TRBD1 (5 bases). Germline-derived CDR1 and CDR2 are SGDLS and YYNGEE. This CDR3 region has 17 residues. Trimming shortened V by 4 bases and J by 8 bases, and 27 bases separated the two germline ends. CDR3 in DNA: TGTGCCAGCAGCCTCCGGGAGACAGCGCGCGGGCTGGGAGGCTACACCTTC. It encodes CASSLRETARGLGGYTF.